This is a list of T cell receptor beta chains from one sample in a study of T cell responses to AZD1222 COVID-19 vaccine. Libraries were prepared by immunoSEQ multiplex PCR; TCRdb keeps only in-frame clonotypes and omits some of them. The sample has about 140,000 clones, roughly 82% seen once. This material consisted of peripheral blood, taken on day 0 of AZD1222 vaccination. These receptor sequences come from an adult in good health. Each CDR3 is given without its conserved first and last residue. Clone size is given for some rows only: seen once, a few or many times, or a class if the clone is expanded.

.,TRBV4-1,TRBJ1-1,ASSQAGGRRTEAF
.,TRBV11-2,TRBJ1-4,ASSLIPLVANEKLF
few,TRBV5-1,TRBJ2-3,ASSSALAGGPSLTDTQY
.,TRBV4-2,TRBJ1-4,ASSQVGQGNEKLF
.,TRBV5-8,TRBJ1-5,ASRLIGQGKPQH
.,TRBV9,TRBJ1-4,ASSEQGAANEKLF
once,TRBV5-1,TRBJ1-1,ASSTRGGLKAF
.,TRBV2,TRBJ2-1,ASSSSGNEQF
.,TRBV6-1,TRBJ1-4,ASSDPSSSWATNEKLF
.,TRBV7-9,TRBJ2-7,ASSPGPGTGGRLEQY
.,TRBV2,TRBJ2-3,ASSDERSSTDTQY
.,TRBV3-1/TRBV3-2,TRBJ1-1,ASSQVRTGGKTEAF
.,TRBV14,TRBJ2-3,ASSHRLAGGTDTQY
once,TRBV6-5,TRBJ2-7,ASSLTGDNYEQY
.,TRBV9,TRBJ2-3,ASSVGTSGGADTQY
.,TRBV28,TRBJ2-7,ASSLRYEQY
many,TRBV2,TRBJ1-5,ASSEGSSNQPQH
.,TRBV14,TRBJ1-1,ASSQELGGQAF
.,TRBV6-5,TRBJ2-7,ASSSTGTGRHYEQY
.,TRBV5-6,TRBJ1-4,ASSLFQGSEKLF
few,TRBV9,TRBJ2-7,ASSVNSGVTYEQY
.,TRBV18,TRBJ2-1,ASSPPRGYEQF
few,TRBV24-1,TRBJ1-2,ATSDDRNNYGYT
.,TRBV29-1,TRBJ2-3,SVVTVETFTDTQY
.,TRBV11-2,TRBJ1-6,ASSLDPSQSSYNSPLH
.,TRBV27,TRBJ1-2,ASSSIRGGQGHGYT
.,TRBV2,TRBJ1-6,ASSEQAAGSYNSPLH
.,TRBV7-2,TRBJ1-5,ASSGLLAGLGGGNQPQH
.,TRBV11-2,TRBJ2-1,ASSHRTGAGNEQF
.,TRBV2,TRBJ1-1,ASSFAGTGGRDTEAF
.,TRBV27,TRBJ2-5,ASSLAGGQTQY
.,TRBV27,TRBJ1-2,ASRKTGLRYGYT
.,TRBV7-2,TRBJ1-5,ASSLRAGLMNQPQH
.,TRBV27,TRBJ2-7,ASSSQGAEQY
.,TRBV28,TRBJ1-5,ASGGQGPFGPQH
.,TRBV16,TRBJ1-2,ASSQGTGIYGYT
.,TRBV6-5,TRBJ1-5,ASGKVVSGNQPQH
.,TRBV19,TRBJ2-5,ATTTQGETQY
.,TRBV12-5,TRBJ2-4,ASGLPTGGKAKNIQY